The source of this T cell receptor beta chain is a study of CD8+CD57+ T cells in acquired aplastic anemia. The overall study: On average, sorted CD4+ and CD8+ cells gave 3.2 ug of DNA. General study findings and limits: CD8+ Simpson's diversity showed no significant patient-control difference.

Patients picked for sequencing had shown CD8+CD57+ cell expansion detected by flow cytometry. On this clonotype: Its cognate antigen is unknown.

CDR1 is DFQATT and CDR2 is SNEGSKA in the germline V gene (reference sequence). V was clipped by 4 bases and J by 2 bases; unmatched bases: 6. The CDR3 contains 15 residues. TCR beta VDJ and CDR3 were profiled, and genomic DNA was the template. TCRdb ran MiXCR on the reads and lists one entry per CDR3 protein. This table has over 150,000 distinct CDR3 sequences, roughly 54% appearing once. This clonotype was obtained from a human donor with aplastic anemia. Sequencing was done on a sample of sorted CD4+, CD8+, or CD8+CD57+ T cells (not recorded which) from PBMCs. The V gene is TRBV20-1, the J gene TRBJ2-2, with 8 bases matching TRBD2. This chain's CDR3 is CSAINSGTNTGELFF. The CDR3 nucleotides are TGCAGTGCTATCAATAGCGGGACCAACACCGGGGAGCTGTTTTTT.